This T cell receptor (beta chain) originates from a study of blood T cell repertoires in COVID-19. Looking at the study overall: Acute-phase and convalescent COVID-19 samples originated in the United States, Italy and Spain. The analysed material was cDNA or gDNA that came from T cells, B-cell-depleted T cells, or PBMCs.

Seattle participants joined during active infection and were tracked over time. With 4 bases removed from V and 3 bases from J, the gap between germline ends came to 15 bases. The CDR3 has 15 amino acids. Germline V CDR1 and CDR2: LNHDA, SQIVND (reference sequence). Repertoires were generated with immunoSEQ multiplex PCR, while TCRdb's copy carries only in-frame clones and drops some. The repertoire includes 250,000 to 400,000 clones, about 87% of them detected once, and under 2% sits in the top ten. V usage is TRBV19 and J usage is TRBJ1-2, with TRBD1 as a possible D gene (5 bases). Sequences were obtained from peripheral blood. This receptor was obtained from a woman in her twenties or thirties with COVID-19, enrolled during active disease. The CDR3 loop reads CASSTASGTDYGYTF. The CDR3 nucleotides read TGTGCCAGTAGTACGGCCAGCGGGACCGACTATGGCTACACCTTC.